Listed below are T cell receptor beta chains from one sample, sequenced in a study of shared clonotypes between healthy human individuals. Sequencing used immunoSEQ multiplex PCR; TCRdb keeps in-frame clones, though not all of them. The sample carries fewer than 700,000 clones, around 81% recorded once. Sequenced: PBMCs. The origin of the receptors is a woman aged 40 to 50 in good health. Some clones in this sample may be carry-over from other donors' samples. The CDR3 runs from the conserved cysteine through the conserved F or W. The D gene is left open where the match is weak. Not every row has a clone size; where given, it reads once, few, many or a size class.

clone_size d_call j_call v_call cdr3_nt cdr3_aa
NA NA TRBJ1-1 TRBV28 TGTGCCAGCATCCGAGGTGGGAACACTGAAGCTTTCTTT CASIRGGNTEAFF
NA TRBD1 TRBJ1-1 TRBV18 TGTGCCAGCTCACTAGGGGGCTTCGACGCTGAAGCTTTCTTT CASSLGGFDAEAFF
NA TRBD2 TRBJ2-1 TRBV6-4 TGTGCCCTTTACCAGGCGGGAGGGCCTCATTTCGTCAATGAGCAGTTCTTC CALYQAGGPHFVNEQFF
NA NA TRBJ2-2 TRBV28 TGTGCCAGCAGTTTTCTCCCTGGGGAGCTGTTTTTT CASSFLPGELFF
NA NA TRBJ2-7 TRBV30 TGTGCCTGGAGACACTGGGATTTACGAGGCGAGCAGTACTTC CAWRHWDLRGEQYF
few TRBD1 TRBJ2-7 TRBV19 TGTGCCACCCTCGGACAGGGGAGATTTCACGAGCAGTACTTC CATLGQGRFHEQYF
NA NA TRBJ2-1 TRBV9 TGTGCCAGCAGCGTAGATAGGGGGACCTACAATGAGCAGTTCTTC CASSVDRGTYNEQFF
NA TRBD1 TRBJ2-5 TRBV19 TGTGCCAGTGCCACCGGGACAGGGGTAGGAGAGACCCAGTACTTC CASATGTGVGETQYF
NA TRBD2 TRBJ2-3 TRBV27 TGTGCCAGCAGTACGTCCGGGACTAGCGGGATTCCAGATACGCAGTATTTT CASSTSGTSGIPDTQYF
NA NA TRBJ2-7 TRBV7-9 TGTGCCAGCAGCTTACATCTTAGCGAAGATCCCTACGAGCAGTACTTC CASSLHLSEDPYEQYF
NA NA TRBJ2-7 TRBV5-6 TGTGCCAGCAGCAAGGGACGGAGCTACGAGCAGTACTTC CASSKGRSYEQYF
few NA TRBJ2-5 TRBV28 TGTGCCAGCAGTTTGGGCGTACAAGAGACCCAGTACTTC CASSLGVQETQYF
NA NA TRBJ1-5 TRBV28 TGTGCCAGCAGTTACCCTACCGCGCAGCCCCAGCATTTT CASSYPTAQPQHF